The next 21 T cell receptor beta chains were all read from a single sample in a study of cytomegalovirus exposure and HLA in healthy donors. The PCR was carried out with 60 Vbeta primers and 13 Jbeta primers. The method was immunoSEQ multiplex PCR; TCRdb's version includes in-frame clones alone and lacks a portion of them. The repertoire includes about 120,000 clones, 75% to 85% of them detected once, and about 1.8% sits in the top ten. Sample: PBMCs. Receptors originate from a middle-aged man in good health and CMV-seronegative.

This clone was detected only a few times. The chain recombines TRBV5-8 with TRBJ1-2, with 8 bases fitting TRBD1. This CDR3 region has 14 residues. With 0 bases clipped from V and 8 bases from J, the junction kept 6 bases outside the gene matches. The germline CDR1 and CDR2 sequences are SGHTS and YDEGEE. Here the CDR3 DNA reads TGTGCCAGCAGCTTGGCCCAGGGGGCAGGGGGCTACACCTTC. Translation: CASSLAQGAGGYTF. Complete variable domain (other parts from reference TRBV5-8 and TRBJ1-2): EAGVTQSPTHLIKTRGQQATLRCSPISGHTSVYWYQQALGLGLQFLLWYDEGEERNRGNFPPRFSGRQFPNYSSELNVNALELEDSALYLCASSLAQGAGGYTFGSGTRLTVV.

V gene TRBV28 combines with J gene TRBJ1-5; tentatively, D is TRBD1 (6 bases). V lost 6 bases to trimming and J lost 6 bases, with 24 bases between them. This CDR3 is 17 amino acids long. CDR1 MDHEN and CDR2 SYDVKM come from the germline V gene. The chain's CDR3 is CASSLRAGTSRGQPQHF. The CDR3 DNA sequence: TGTGCCAGCAGCCTTAGGGCAGGGACCAGCAGGGGTCAGCCCCAGCATTTT.

This chain uses TRBV7-3 with TRBJ2-3; 9 bases align to TRBD1. The CDR3 length is 17 residues. Germline V gives CDR1 SGHTA, CDR2 FQGTGA. With V trimmed by 0 bases and J by 1 base, 5 bases remained unmatched. CDR3 in DNA: TGTGCCAGCAGCTTAACGTCAACAGGGGGCCGCACAGATACGCAGTATTTT. Translation gives CASSLTSTGGRTDTQYF.

The chain couples TRBV6-5 to TRBJ1-1; D unclear. The germline V gene has CDR1 MNHEY and CDR2 SVGAGI. The length of the CDR3 is 11 residues. The ends were cut back, 5 bases at V and 9 bases at J, with 10 bases in the middle. CDR3 protein: CASSEALQAFF. The CDR3 coding sequence is TGTGCCAGCAGTGAAGCCCTGCAAGCTTTCTTT.

The J gene is TRBJ2-5, the V gene TRBV30; a possible D gene is TRBD2 (6 bases). The germline V gene has CDR1 GTSNPN and CDR2 SVGIG (reference sequence). The length of the CDR3 is 13 residues. V was pared by 3 bases and J by 5 bases, with 13 bases between. As DNA, the CDR3 is TGTGCCTGGAGCGGGGGTTGGGGTGAGACCCAGTACTTC. This sequence encodes CAWSGGWGETQYF.

Details on this clone: No conserved phenylalanine or tryptophan ends this CDR3, so it is likely a read error. The chain uses TRBV4-3 and TRBJ1-2, with 7 nucleotides matching TRBD1. V dropped 0 bases and J dropped 8; count of bases not matched to a gene: 12. This CDR3 contains 16 residues. CDR1 is LGHNA, CDR2 YSLEER, per germline. The CDR3: CASSQDGGKTGRGYTL. For the CDR3, the DNA is TGCGCCAGCAGCCAAGATGGAGGAAAGACAGGGCGCGGCTACACCCTC.

V and J are TRBV6-6 and TRBJ2-7; 7 bases line up with TRBD2. Germline V gives CDR1 MNHNY, CDR2 SVGAGI (reference sequence). The V segment lost 4 bases and the J segment 0 bases; nucleotides outside the gene matches: 6. The CDR3 is made up of 15 amino acids. The CDR3 is CASSLRGGSSYEQYF. In DNA form, the CDR3 reads TGTGCCAGCAGTTTGAGAGGCGGGAGCTCCTACGAGCAGTACTTC.

This rearrangement joins TRBV18 to TRBJ1-4; a weak D match, TRBD1 (5 bases). Germline V gene sequence: CDR1 KGHSH, CDR2 LQKENI. The CDR3 is made up of 15 amino acids. V was cut by 3 bases and J by 4 bases, with 12 bases left in between. CDR3 loop: CASSPRRVDNEKLFF. CDR3 in DNA: TGTGCCAGCTCACCTCGCAGGGTGGATAATGAAAAACTGTTTTTT.

This chain links TRBV28 with TRBJ2-2, with 14 bases matching TRBD2. This CDR3 region has 20 residues. The V gene's germline CDR1 is MDHEN and CDR2 SYDVKM. V dropped 3 bases and J dropped 4; count of bases not matched to a gene: 13. The CDR3 spells CASSFFGLAGGTAGTGELFF. DNA of the CDR3: TGTGCCAGCAGTTTTTTTGGACTAGCGGGGGGAACCGCCGGCACCGGGGAGCTGTTTTTT.

This chain joins TRBV9 and TRBJ2-5; the D gene is possibly TRBD1 (6 bases). The V gene's germline CDR1 is SGDLS and CDR2 YYNGEE. Trimming removed 5 bases from V and 2 bases from J, with 10 bases in between. The CDR3 extends over 13 amino acids. CDR3 region: CASSFGQQETQYF. The DNA of the CDR3 is TGTGCCAGCAGTTTCGGACAGCAAGAGACCCAGTACTTC.

This clone was seen only a few times. V and J are TRBV5-4 and TRBJ2-5; D is uncertain. The CDR3 has 14 amino acids. The V end was cut by 1 base, the J end by 3 bases, with 10 bases between. Germline values: CDR1 SGHNT, CDR2 YYREEE (reference sequence). CDR3 loop: CASSLRLEKETQYF. CDR3 bases: TGTGCCAGCAGCTTGAGACTGGAAAAAGAGACCCAGTACTTC.

V and J are TRBV7-2 and TRBJ2-7, with 8 positions matching TRBD1. V shed 4 bases, J shed 5 bases, and the junction held 10 bases outside the gene matches. Germline V lookup: CDR1 SGHTA, CDR2 FQGNSA. This CDR3 is built from 15 residues. CDR3 amino acids: CASSSPGGAGNEQYF. The CDR3 nucleotides are TGTGCCAGCAGCTCCCCAGGGGGCGCTGGGAACGAGCAGTACTTC.

DNA of the CDR3: TGTGCCAGCAACCGAATACAGGGAAGGGGTGCCGAAGCTTTCTTT. Encoded protein: CASNRIQGRGAEAFF. This chain uses TRBV6-5 with TRBJ1-1; D is possibly TRBD1 (6 bases). The germline gives CDR1 MNHEY, CDR2 SVGAGI. This CDR3 has 15 residues. Trimming took 7 bases from V and 8 from J, leaving 23 bases between them.

This chain links TRBV5-8 with TRBJ1-1, with no clear D. Looked up from germline, CDR1 is SGHTS and CDR2 is YDEGEE. CDR3 size: 16 residues. Trimming removed 7 bases at V and 1 base at J, with 20 bases between. In nucleotides, the CDR3 is TGTGCCAGCCCCACCTCCCCTTGGCAGGCGAACACTGAAGCTTTCTTT. The encoded protein is CASPTSPWQANTEAFF. The full variable domain, with the rest looked up from reference TRBV5-8 and TRBJ1-1, is EAGVTQSPTHLIKTRGQQATLRCSPISGHTSVYWYQQALGLGLQFLLWYDEGEERNRGNFPPRFSGRQFPNYSSELNVNALELEDSALYLCASPTSPWQANTEAFFGQGTRLTVV.

The rearrangement uses TRBV30 and TRBJ2-1; D not resolved. This CDR3 is built from 13 residues. The V gene lost 1 base and the J gene lost 4 bases, with 8 bases spanning the gap. Germline CDR1 and CDR2: GTSNPN and SVGIG (reference sequence). This chain's CDR3 is CAWSANLYNEQFF. The CDR3 DNA is TGTGCCTGGAGTGCCAACCTATACAATGAGCAGTTCTTC.

The gene calls are TRBV27 and TRBJ1-1, with 10 bases aligning to TRBD1. V gave up 6 bases and J gave up 6 bases; unmatched junction bases: 10. There are 15 residues in the CDR3. CDR1 is MNHEY and CDR2 is SMNVEV in the germline V gene (reference sequence). The CDR3 coding sequence is TGTGCCAGCAGAATAGCCGGGACAGGGGTTTCTGAAGCTTTCTTT. It codes for CASRIAGTGVSEAFF.

V is TRBV18 and J is TRBJ1-2; D is perhaps TRBD1 (6 bases). The CDR3 has 15 amino acids. The germline CDR1 and CDR2 sequences are KGHSH and LQKENI. Trimming removed 3 bases from V and 0 bases from J, with 11 bases in between. The CDR3 DNA sequence: TGTGCCAGCTCACCGCCCGGGACAACTAACTATGGCTACACCTTC. This encodes CASSPPGTTNYGYTF.

J is TRBJ2-2 and V is TRBV28; the D is unclear. The length of the CDR3 is 14 residues. V gave up 8 bases and J gave up 0 bases, with 10 bases separating them. Germline lookup yields CDR1 MDHEN and CDR2 SYDVKM. The CDR3 loop reads CASHPHANTGELFF. The CDR3 DNA is TGTGCCAGCCACCCACACGCGAACACCGGGGAGCTGTTTTTT. Combining the CDR3 with reference TRBV28 and TRBJ2-2 gives the whole variable domain DVKVTQSSRYLVKRTGEKVFLECVQDMDHENMFWYRQDPGLGLRLIYFSYDVKMKEKGDIPEGYSVSREKKERFSLILESASTNQTSMYLCASHPHANTGELFFGEGSRLTVL.

The chain uses TRBV15 and TRBJ1-1; a possible D gene is TRBD1 (6 bases). Germline-derived CDR1 and CDR2 are LNHNV and YYDKDF (reference sequence). The CDR3 has 15 amino acids. The germline V and J ends were trimmed by 1 base and 1 base, with 10 bases remaining between them. CDR3 amino acids: CATSRAGGRNTEAFF. CDR3 DNA sequence: TGTGCCACCAGCAGAGCCGGGGGGCGGAACACTGAAGCTTTCTTT.

The chain joins TRBV5-4 to TRBJ2-6, with 8 bases identical to TRBD2. CDR3 length: 17 amino acids. Per germline, CDR1 SGHNT and CDR2 YYREEE (reference sequence). Trimming cost V 0 bases and J 0 bases; bases outside gene matches: 2. CDR3 in amino acids: CASSLGGGTSGANVLTF. The CDR3 region has the DNA TGTGCCAGCAGCTTGGGCGGGGGGACCTCTGGGGCCAACGTCCTGACTTTC.

This chain connects TRBV4-3 to TRBJ2-6; 7 nucleotides agree with TRBD2. This CDR3 has 19 amino acids. The germline gives CDR1 LGHNA, CDR2 YSLEER. Losses at the gene ends were 1 base for V and 1 base for J; bases not matched to a gene: 10. The CDR3 DNA follows: TGCGCCAGCAGCCAAGTCGTTGCCAGCGGGGCTTCTGGGGCCAACGTCCTGACTTTC. This gives the protein CASSQVVASGASGANVLTF.